The rows below give T cell receptor beta chains drawn from one sample of a study of Ad26.COV2.S vaccination and SARS-CoV-2 variants. The table came from immunoSEQ multiplex PCR; TCRdb's copy has only in-frame clones and leaves some out. Here the sample spans approximately 420,000 clones, 70% to 90% being singletons. The sample consisted of peripheral blood, taken in a trial of Ad26.COV2.S vaccine versus placebo. The receptors stem from a person aged 18 to 59 who received the Ad26.COV2.S COVID-19 vaccine or a placebo. Each CDR3 is given with its conserved first and last residue. D genes are given only for firm matches. Where a row states a size, it is once, few, many or the class of an expanded clone; other rows omit it.

D gene: NA
V gene: TRBV7-8
J gene: TRBJ2-3
clone size: NA
CDR3 protein: CASSLERETDTQYF
CDR3 DNA: TGTGCCAGCAGCTTGGAACGCGAAACCGATACGCAGTATTTT

D gene: NA
V gene: TRBV9
J gene: TRBJ2-2
clone size: NA
CDR3 protein: CASSKNTGELFF
CDR3 DNA: TGTGCCAGCAGCAAGAACACCGGGGAGCTGTTTTTT

D gene: NA
V gene: TRBV6-5
J gene: TRBJ2-2
clone size: NA
CDR3 protein: CASRDDRPGELFF
CDR3 DNA: TGTGCCAGCAGGGACGACCGACCCGGGGAGCTGTTTTTT

D gene: NA
V gene: TRBV7-9
J gene: TRBJ2-3
clone size: NA
CDR3 protein: CASSLVVGTTDTQYF
CDR3 DNA: TGTGCCAGCAGCTTAGTAGTGGGCACTACAGATACGCAGTATTTT

D gene: NA
V gene: TRBV2
J gene: TRBJ2-7
clone size: NA
CDR3 protein: CASASGPYYEQYF
CDR3 DNA: TGTGCCAGCGCGTCGGGGCCCTACTACGAGCAGTACTTC

D gene: NA
V gene: TRBV6-5
J gene: TRBJ2-5
clone size: NA
CDR3 protein: CASSTTPQETQYF
CDR3 DNA: TGTGCCAGCAGTACAACCCCTCAAGAGACCCAGTACTTC

D gene: NA
V gene: TRBV5-4
J gene: TRBJ2-7
clone size: NA
CDR3 protein: CASSLTGQGYEQYF
CDR3 DNA: TGTGCCAGCAGCTTGACAGGGCAGGGATACGAGCAGTACTTC

D gene: TRBD2
V gene: TRBV18
J gene: TRBJ2-3
clone size: few
CDR3 protein: CASSPFASGNTDTQYF
CDR3 DNA: TGTGCCAGCTCACCATTTGCTAGCGGAAACACAGATACGCAGTATTTT

D gene: NA
V gene: TRBV7-8
J gene: TRBJ1-6
clone size: few
CDR3 protein: CASRFFGFSSPLHF
CDR3 DNA: TGTGCCAGCAGATTTTTTGGGTTCAGTTCACCCCTCCACTTT

D gene: NA
V gene: TRBV27
J gene: TRBJ2-3
clone size: NA
CDR3 protein: CASSLRGDTQYF
CDR3 DNA: TGTGCCAGCAGTTTAAGAGGCGATACGCAGTATTTT

D gene: NA
V gene: TRBV6-5
J gene: TRBJ2-1
clone size: NA
CDR3 protein: CASKGLSANEQFF
CDR3 DNA: TGTGCCAGCAAGGGGCTCTCGGCCAATGAGCAGTTCTTC

D gene: NA
V gene: TRBV30
J gene: TRBJ2-7
clone size: NA
CDR3 protein: CAARMKPYEQYF
CDR3 DNA: TGTGCGGCGAGAATGAAGCCCTACGAGCAGTACTTC

D gene: NA
V gene: TRBV12-2
J gene: TRBJ2-4
clone size: NA
CDR3 protein: CASRKGSVVTNSHIQYF
CDR3 DNA: TGTGCAAGTCGCAAAGGGTCCGTGGTGACTAATTCTCACATTCAGTACTTC

D gene: NA
V gene: TRBV4-1
J gene: TRBJ1-2
clone size: NA
CDR3 protein: CASSQDSGTAEYGYTF
CDR3 DNA: TGCGCCAGCAGCCAAGACTCCGGGACTGCCGAGTATGGCTACACCTTC

D gene: NA
V gene: TRBV9
J gene: TRBJ1-2
clone size: NA
CDR3 protein: CASSDDRFYGYTF
CDR3 DNA: TGTGCCAGCAGCGACGACAGGTTCTATGGCTACACCTTC

D gene: NA
V gene: TRBV7-9
J gene: TRBJ2-5
clone size: NA
CDR3 protein: CASSLSGEETQYF
CDR3 DNA: TGTGCCAGCAGCTTATCGGGGGAAGAGACCCAGTACTTC

D gene: NA
V gene: TRBV4-1
J gene: TRBJ1-5
clone size: NA
CDR3 protein: CASSQRGSQPQHF
CDR3 DNA: TGCGCCAGCAGCCAACGGGGGAGTCAGCCCCAGCATTTT

D gene: TRBD1
V gene: TRBV19
J gene: TRBJ1-2
clone size: NA
CDR3 protein: CASSLTPGQGAGYGYTF
CDR3 DNA: TGTGCCAGTAGTCTGACCCCGGGACAGGGGGCGGGCTATGGCTACACCTTC

D gene: NA
V gene: TRBV18
J gene: TRBJ2-7
clone size: NA
CDR3 protein: CASSPGGEDEQYF
CDR3 DNA: TGTGCCAGCTCACCAGGAGGGGAGGACGAGCAGTACTTC

D gene: TRBD1
V gene: TRBV15
J gene: TRBJ2-7
clone size: once
CDR3 protein: CATSRDTGTGKGKYF
CDR3 DNA: TGTGCCACCAGCAGGGATACCGGGACAGGGAAAGGGAAGTACTTC

D gene: TRBD1
V gene: TRBV7-9
J gene: TRBJ2-5
clone size: NA
CDR3 protein: CASRPTGGETQYF
CDR3 DNA: TGTGCCAGCAGGCCTACAGGGGGAGAGACCCAGTACTTC

D gene: TRBD2
V gene: TRBV5-6
J gene: TRBJ2-3
clone size: NA
CDR3 protein: CASSLGLAGGRQGTDTQYF
CDR3 DNA: TGTGCCAGCAGCTTGGGTCTAGCGGGGGGGCGACAGGGCACAGATACGCAGTATTTT

D gene: NA
V gene: TRBV10-1
J gene: TRBJ2-3
clone size: NA
CDR3 protein: CASGQSPDTQYF
CDR3 DNA: TGCGCCAGCGGTCAATCCCCAGATACGCAGTATTTT

D gene: NA
V gene: TRBV6-2/TRBV6-3
J gene: TRBJ1-6
clone size: NA
CDR3 protein: CASSYERIGRANSPLHF
CDR3 DNA: TGTGCCAGCAGTTATGAGAGGATTGGCAGGGCCAATTCACCCCTCCACTTT

D gene: TRBD2
V gene: TRBV19
J gene: TRBJ2-1
clone size: few
CDR3 protein: CASSASGGAIKVFF
CDR3 DNA: TGTGCCAGTAGTGCTAGCGGGGGGGCCATTAAGGTGTTCTTC

D gene: TRBD1
V gene: TRBV5-8
J gene: TRBJ1-4
clone size: NA
CDR3 protein: CASSPNRGTEKLFF
CDR3 DNA: TGTGCCAGCAGTCCGAACAGGGGAACTGAAAAACTGTTTTTT

D gene: NA
V gene: TRBV24-1
J gene: TRBJ2-3
clone size: NA
CDR3 protein: CATSDHSSTDTQYF
CDR3 DNA: TGTGCCACCAGTGACCACTCTAGCACAGATACGCAGTATTTT

D gene: NA
V gene: TRBV5-6
J gene: TRBJ2-7
clone size: NA
CDR3 protein: CASIRSVTDYEQYF
CDR3 DNA: TGTGCCAGCATCCGGTCCGTGACAGACTACGAGCAGTACTTC

D gene: NA
V gene: TRBV19
J gene: TRBJ2-3
clone size: NA
CDR3 protein: CASSIGQSTDTQYF
CDR3 DNA: TGTGCCAGTAGTATCGGACAGAGCACAGATACGCAGTATTTT

D gene: NA
V gene: TRBV21-1
J gene: TRBJ1-3
clone size: NA
CDR3 protein: CATSETGYSGNTIYF
CDR3 DNA: TGTGCCACTTCTGAGACAGGCTACTCTGGAAACACCATATATTTT

D gene: NA
V gene: TRBV4-1
J gene: TRBJ2-3
clone size: NA
CDR3 protein: CASQGGRRYTQYF
CDR3 DNA: TGCGCCTCCCAGGGGGGCCGGCGTTATACGCAGTATTTT

D gene: NA
V gene: TRBV23-1
J gene: TRBJ2-5
clone size: NA
CDR3 protein: CASSHCGQNFLQETQYF
CDR3 DNA: TGCGCCAGCAGTCATTGCGGACAGAACTTTTTACAAGAGACCCAGTACTTC

D gene: NA
V gene: TRBV30
J gene: TRBJ1-2
clone size: NA
CDR3 protein: CAWSPGQGYTF
CDR3 DNA: TGTGCCTGGAGTCCAGGACAGGGCTACACCTTC

D gene: NA
V gene: TRBV7-9
J gene: TRBJ2-7
clone size: NA
CDR3 protein: CASSGTSWEQYF
CDR3 DNA: TGTGCCAGCAGCGGGACCTCTTGGGAGCAGTACTTC

D gene: NA
V gene: TRBV15
J gene: TRBJ2-5
clone size: once
CDR3 protein: CATSTAGKETQYF
CDR3 DNA: TGTGCCACCAGCACCGCCGGAAAAGAGACCCAGTACTTC

D gene: NA
V gene: TRBV6-5
J gene: TRBJ1-1
clone size: NA
CDR3 protein: CGASGKGNTEAFF
CDR3 DNA: TGCGGGGCTTCGGGGAAGGGGAACACTGAAGCTTTCTTT

D gene: TRBD1
V gene: TRBV2
J gene: TRBJ1-2
clone size: NA
CDR3 protein: CASSVSTGENGYTF
CDR3 DNA: TGTGCCAGCAGTGTCTCCACAGGGGAGAATGGCTACACCTTC

D gene: NA
V gene: TRBV5-1
J gene: TRBJ1-3
clone size: once
CDR3 protein: CASSLAGISTIYF
CDR3 DNA: TGCGCCAGCAGCTTGGCCGGGATTAGCACCATATATTTT

D gene: NA
V gene: TRBV2
J gene: TRBJ2-7
clone size: NA
CDR3 protein: CASQGGKTYEQYF
CDR3 DNA: TGTGCCAGCCAGGGGGGGAAAACCTACGAGCAGTACTTC

D gene: TRBD2
V gene: TRBV7-2
J gene: TRBJ2-5
clone size: NA
CDR3 protein: CASSRGGGETQYF
CDR3 DNA: TGTGCCAGCAGCCGGGGGGGAGGGGAGACCCAGTACTTC

D gene: TRBD2
V gene: TRBV4-1
J gene: TRBJ2-5
clone size: NA
CDR3 protein: CASSNGGGQLQETQYF
CDR3 DNA: TGCGCCAGCAGTAATGGCGGGGGGCAGTTGCAGGAGACCCAGTACTTC

D gene: NA
V gene: TRBV9
J gene: TRBJ1-2
clone size: NA
CDR3 protein: CASSVDSIYGYTF
CDR3 DNA: TGTGCCAGCAGCGTAGACAGCATCTATGGCTACACCTTC

D gene: TRBD1
V gene: TRBV6-5
J gene: TRBJ2-5
clone size: NA
CDR3 protein: CASSYFGTGQETQYF
CDR3 DNA: TGTGCCAGCAGTTACTTCGGGACAGGGCAAGAGACCCAGTACTTC

D gene: NA
V gene: TRBV6-5
J gene: TRBJ1-3
clone size: NA
CDR3 protein: CASSYSQGKAGNTIYF
CDR3 DNA: TGTGCCAGCAGTTACTCGCAGGGGAAGGCTGGAAACACCATATATTTT

D gene: NA
V gene: TRBV4-3
J gene: TRBJ1-4
clone size: NA
CDR3 protein: CASSQESSNEKLFF
CDR3 DNA: TGCGCCAGCAGCCAAGAATCCTCTAATGAAAAACTGTTTTTT

D gene: NA
V gene: TRBV5-1
J gene: TRBJ1-2
clone size: few
CDR3 protein: CASSLPTGGDYGYTF
CDR3 DNA: TGCGCCAGCAGCTTGCCTACGGGTGGTGACTATGGCTACACCTTC

D gene: TRBD1
V gene: TRBV6-5
J gene: TRBJ2-5
clone size: once
CDR3 protein: CASSYRDREETQYF
CDR3 DNA: TGTGCCAGCAGTTACCGGGACAGGGAAGAGACCCAGTACTTC

D gene: TRBD1
V gene: TRBV6-5
J gene: TRBJ2-4
clone size: NA
CDR3 protein: CASSLTGGAKNIQYF
CDR3 DNA: TGTGCCAGCAGCCTTACAGGGGGAGCCAAAAACATTCAGTACTTC

D gene: NA
V gene: TRBV6-5
J gene: TRBJ2-7
clone size: NA
CDR3 protein: CASRRPATFEQYF
CDR3 DNA: TGTGCCAGCAGACGACCTGCCACTTTCGAGCAGTACTTC

D gene: NA
V gene: TRBV6-5
J gene: TRBJ1-1
clone size: once
CDR3 protein: CASRAAVRGNTEAFF
CDR3 DNA: TGTGCCAGCCGAGCCGCGGTGAGGGGGAACACTGAAGCTTTCTTT

D gene: NA
V gene: TRBV2
J gene: TRBJ2-7
clone size: NA
CDR3 protein: CASTTAGVMGEQYF
CDR3 DNA: TGTGCCAGCACCACAGCCGGGGTTATGGGAGAGCAGTACTTC

D gene: NA
V gene: TRBV4-1
J gene: TRBJ1-3
clone size: once
CDR3 protein: CASSQEPPGRYSSGNTIYF
CDR3 DNA: TGCGCCAGCAGCCAAGAACCTCCGGGACGGTATAGCTCTGGAAACACCATATATTTT

D gene: NA
V gene: TRBV29-1
J gene: TRBJ2-5
clone size: NA
CDR3 protein: CSVARTEKTQYF
CDR3 DNA: TGCAGCGTTGCTCGAACCGAGAAGACCCAGTACTTC

D gene: NA
V gene: TRBV29-1
J gene: TRBJ1-2
clone size: NA
CDR3 protein: CSANVGGNYGYTF
CDR3 DNA: TGCAGCGCGAACGTGGGGGGTAACTATGGCTACACCTTC

D gene: TRBD2
V gene: TRBV7-6
J gene: TRBJ2-5
clone size: NA
CDR3 protein: CASSLAGGETQYF
CDR3 DNA: TGTGCCAGCAGCTTAGCCGGGGGGGAGACCCAGTACTTC

D gene: NA
V gene: TRBV7-9
J gene: TRBJ1-1
clone size: NA
CDR3 protein: CASSRGGGPRAFF
CDR3 DNA: TGTGCCAGCAGCCGGGGTGGGGGGCCGAGGGCTTTCTTT

D gene: NA
V gene: TRBV6-5
J gene: TRBJ2-5
clone size: NA
CDR3 protein: CAGSQETQYF
CDR3 DNA: TGTGCCGGGTCCCAAGAGACCCAGTACTTC